This note documents a single T cell receptor beta chain sequence. The antigen remains unidentified. This sample was included in a study of blood T cells in healthy people across ages. Study-level findings and limits: Leaving the PBMCs unsorted stopped any conclusive comparison of naive versus antigen-experienced cells. Unknown CMV status may confound age-related changes in expanded clones.

Together with a sample-barcoded 5' primer, a J-beta primer mix was included in a second PCR lasting roughly 6 to 12 cycles. MiXCR was run by TCRdb on the 5' RACE reads, yielding one entry per CDR3 protein. The data show about 800,000 distinct CDR3 sequences, 20% to 25% seen once. These data are also associated with another study on T cells of mothers and their children. That work states: Healthy Caucasian mothers, three in number, and their six children were the donors. Mothers and children who were related shared slightly more overlap than unrelated pairs, but not significantly more.

Sequenced material: blood. This clonotype was sampled from a boy aged 5-17 years in good health.

CDR3 region: CASSLVGGSETQYF. CDR3 bases: TGTGCCAGCAGCTTGGTTGGTGGGAGCGAGACCCAGTACTTC. The rearrangement uses TRBV5-4 and TRBJ2-5, with D possibly being TRBD2 (5 bases). There are 14 residues in the CDR3. Germline lookup yields CDR1 SGHNT and CDR2 YYREEE (reference sequence). V was cut by 0 bases and J by 5 bases, with 11 bases left in between.